This record covers a single T cell receptor (beta chain). Generated by immunoSEQ multiplex PCR, the TCRdb table keeps only in-frame clones and is missing some. The sample has 350,000 to 450,000 clones, over 80% seen once. This sample is part of a study of blood T cell repertoires in COVID-19. V was pared by 0 bases and J by 4 bases, with 8 bases of the junction left unmatched. Per germline, CDR1 LGHNA and CDR2 YSLEER. The CDR3 runs 16 residues. This clonotype was sampled from a woman in her forties or fifties who had recovered from COVID-19. This sequence joins TRBV4-3 and TRBJ1-1, with 7 positions matching TRBD1. The sample taken for sequencing was PBMCs or T cells enriched from blood (not recorded which). This CDR3 is CASSQEGGGFSTEAFF. CDR3 in DNA: TGCGCCAGCAGCCAAGAAGGAGGGGGCTTTTCCACTGAAGCTTTCTTT.